One sample yielded the 9 T cell receptor beta chains listed below, sequenced in a study of cytomegalovirus exposure and HLA in healthy donors. The study ran its PCR with 60 Vbeta and 13 Jbeta primers. Assay used: immunoSEQ multiplex PCR; TCRdb lists only in-frame clones, some missing. The profile shows about 200,000 clones, 80% to 90% of them singletons. The sample consisted of PBMCs. The receptors were gathered from a man between 25 and 39 years old in good health and CMV-seronegative.

V and J are TRBV11-2 and TRBJ1-1, with a weak D call TRBD1 (6 bases). The ends were cut back, 3 bases at V and 4 bases at J, with 9 bases in the middle. Germline V gene sequence: CDR1 SGHAT, CDR2 FQNNGV. CDR3 length: 13 amino acids. DNA for the CDR3: TGTGCCAGCAGCTTCGGGGGGCGCACTGAAGCTTTCTTT. As protein: CASSFGGRTEAFF. Supplemented by reference TRBV11-2 and TRBJ1-1, the full variable domain reads EAGVAQSPRYKIIEKRQSVAFWCNPISGHATLYWYQQILGQGPKLLIQFQNNGVVDDSQLPKDRFSAERLKGVDSTLKIQPAKLEDSAVYLCASSFGGRTEAFFGQGTRLTVV.

This chain links TRBV4-1 with TRBJ1-5, with D possibly matching TRBD1 (6 bases). V was clipped by 3 bases and J by 4 bases, with 10 bases between them. The CDR3 spans 14 residues. Germline-derived CDR1 and CDR2 are MGHRA and YSYEKL. Written as DNA, the CDR3 is TGCGCCAGCAGCCAGGGTACAGGGAATCAGCCCCAGCATTTT. Translation: CASSQGTGNQPQHF.

The CDR3 spells CASSYFSYNEQFF. The CDR3 DNA follows: TGTGCCAGCAGCTACTTCTCCTACAATGAGCAGTTCTTC. V is TRBV7-9 and J is TRBJ2-1; no clear D. Between the trimmed V and J ends, which lost 4 bases and 0 bases, there was a span of 4 bases. This CDR3 is built from 13 residues. The V gene's germline CDR1 is SEHNR and CDR2 FQNEAQ (reference sequence). Complete variable domain (other parts from reference TRBV7-9 and TRBJ2-1): DTGVSQNPRHKITKRGQNVTFRCDPISEHNRLYWYRQTLGQGPEFLTYFQNEAQLEKSRLLSDRFSAERPKGSFSTLEIQRTEQGDSAMYLCASSYFSYNEQFFGPGTRLTVL.

V usage is TRBV27 and J usage is TRBJ1-2, with D possibly being TRBD1 (6 bases). This CDR3 has 15 amino acids. V lost 2 bases to trimming and J lost 2 bases, with 12 bases between them. In germline, CDR1 is MNHEY, CDR2 SMNVEV (reference sequence). CDR3 nucleotides: TGTGCCAGCAGTTTAAGCAGGGGACCCAACTATGGCTACACCTTC. Its protein is CASSLSRGPNYGYTF.

The J gene is TRBJ2-7, the V gene TRBV7-9; 9 bases fit TRBD2. V was pared by 3 bases and J by 0 bases, with 9 bases of the junction left unmatched. The CDR3 loop spans 17 amino acids. CDR1 is SEHNR, CDR2 FQNEAQ, per germline (reference sequence). The CDR3 reads CASSLSLRGGSSYEQYF. The DNA of the CDR3 is TGTGCCAGCAGCTTGTCCCTGCGGGGGGGAAGCTCCTACGAGCAGTACTTC. The full variable domain, in which reference TRBV7-9 and TRBJ2-7 provide the parts outside the CDR3, is DTGVSQNPRHKITKRGQNVTFRCDPISEHNRLYWYRQTLGQGPEFLTYFQNEAQLEKSRLLSDRFSAERPKGSFSTLEIQRTEQGDSAMYLCASSLSLRGGSSYEQYFGPGTRLTVT.

The chain carries TRBV13 and TRBJ2-3; TRBD2 agrees at 10 bases. The germline V gene has CDR1 PRHDT and CDR2 FYEKMQ (reference sequence). The CDR3 runs to 17 residues. The V and J ends lost 4 bases and 3 bases, in that order; junction bases with no gene match: 10. The CDR3 bases are TGTGCCAGCAGCTCATTCTTAGCGGGGGGTAGTACAGATACGCAGTATTTT. Its protein product is CASSSFLAGGSTDTQYF.

The chain joins TRBV6-5 to TRBJ2-2, with 7 positions matching TRBD2. Germline V gene data show CDR1 as MNHEY and CDR2 as SVGAGI. The CDR3 is 15 residues long. The V and J ends lost 2 bases and 3 bases, in that order; junction bases with no gene match: 3. In DNA form, the CDR3 reads TGTGCCAGCAGTTACCAGCGGGGATACACCGGGGAGCTGTTTTTT. Amino acid sequence: CASSYQRGYTGELFF.

The chain joins TRBV4-1 to TRBJ2-5; 10 nucleotides match TRBD2. This CDR3 spans 16 amino acids. Losses at the gene ends were 2 bases for V and 2 bases for J; bases not matched to a gene: 5. Germline V CDR1 and CDR2: MGHRA, YSYEKL. The CDR3 DNA reads as TGCGCCAGCAGCCAAAGGAGCGGGGGGGTTCAAGAGACCCAGTACTTC. This codes for CASSQRSGGVQETQYF.

The rearrangement joins TRBV27 to TRBJ2-5; 10 nucleotides agree with TRBD2. The germline V gene encodes CDR1 MNHEY and CDR2 SMNVEV (reference sequence). This CDR3 is 14 amino acids long. J was trimmed by 4 bases and V by 6 bases; bases with no gene match: 5. The CDR3 DNA reads as TGTGCCAGCAGGAAGGTAGCGGGGGGAGAGACCCAGTACTTC. Translated, it gives CASRKVAGGETQYF.